The present T cell receptor (beta chain) was sequenced within a study of cytotoxic CD8 clonotypes in ibrutinib-treated CLL. At the level of the study: The subjects consisted of about eleven relapsed/refractory and roughly 15 treatment-naive individuals, with roughly 17 IGHV unmutated. Whole-study findings and limits: Clonality went up at the time of ibrutinib response, stayed stable in sustained remission, and later dropped back toward its baseline level at progression.

The sequencing depth, 1 in 200,000 to 1 in 1 million T cells, was the target. The repertoire was sequenced with immunoSEQ multiplex PCR; TCRdb's copy has only in-frame clones and lacks some. Altogether roughly 150,000 clones are present, approximately 77% being singletons, with the ten largest covering approximately 2%. With respect to this clone: As yet, its antigen is unknown.

CDR1 and CDR2 (germline): MNHEY, SMNVEV (reference sequence). There are 15 residues in the CDR3. V shed 5 bases, J shed 0 bases, and the junction held 5 bases outside the gene matches. The sequence came from a human donor with chronic lymphocytic leukemia. The sample in question was PBMCs, obtained after 12 months of ibrutinib treatment. V usage is TRBV27 and J usage is TRBJ2-7, with TRBD2 matching over 9 bases. As DNA, the CDR3 is TGTGCCAGCAGTCGTGCTAGCGGGGCCTCCTACGAGCAGTACTTC. Amino acids: CASSRASGASYEQYF.